One and the same sample provided the 5 T cell receptor beta chains below, sequenced in a study of T cell changes during pregnancy in multiple sclerosis. Here immunoSEQ multiplex PCR was the method, and the copy in TCRdb shows in-frame clones only, minus some. The sample lists around 60,000 clones; about 93% were seen once. This material consisted of CD4+ T cells from peripheral blood mononuclear cells, taken before pregnancy. These receptor sequences come from a female donor with multiple sclerosis, enrolled in a pregnancy study.

The chain joins TRBV25-1 to TRBJ2-2; D unresolved. Trimming cost V 3 bases and J 1 base, with 9 bases left between them. The CDR3 is made up of 15 amino acids. Germline V CDR1 and CDR2: MGHDK, SYGVNS. The CDR3 loop reads CASSDSSVNTGELFF. Written as DNA, the CDR3 is TGTGCCAGCAGTGACTCCAGCGTGAACACCGGGGAGCTGTTTTTT. The complete variable domain, with remaining parts taken from reference TRBV25-1 and TRBJ2-2, reads EADIYQTPRYLVIGTGKKITLECSQTMGHDKMYWYQQDPGMELHLIHYSYGVNSTEKGDLSSESTVSRIRTEHFPLTLESARPSHTSQYLCASSDSSVNTGELFFGEGSRLTVL.

V and J are TRBV14 and TRBJ2-5, with D uncertain. The CDR3 runs to 13 residues. Germline loops: CDR1 SGHDN, CDR2 FVKESK. Trimming stripped 3 bases from V and 0 bases from J, with 5 bases between. CDR3 residues: CASSQRNQETQYF. CDR3 sequence (DNA): TGTGCCAGCAGCCAGCGTAACCAAGAGACCCAGTACTTC. The full variable domain, its missing parts supplied by reference TRBV14 and TRBJ2-5, is EAGVTQFPSHSVIEKGQTVTLRCDPISGHDNLYWYRRVMGKEIKFLLHFVKESKQDESGMPNNRFLAERTGGTYSTLKVQPAELEDSGVYFCASSQRNQETQYFGPGTRLLVL.

The chain couples TRBV18 to TRBJ2-7; 12 nucleotides align to TRBD2. V was clipped by 6 bases and J by 2 bases; unmatched bases: 5. This CDR3 region has 15 residues. From germline, CDR1 is KGHSH and CDR2 LQKENI. The CDR3 nucleotides read TGTGCCAGCTCCCCAGGACTAGCGGGAACCTACGAGCAGTACTTC. Its protein is CASSPGLAGTYEQYF.

The chain couples TRBV7-8 to TRBJ1-3; TRBD1 matches 7 bases. V was clipped by 1 base and J by 3 bases; unmatched bases: 3. The CDR3 is 15 residues long. Germline CDR1 and CDR2: SGHVS and FQNEAQ. CDR3 nucleotide sequence: TGTGCCAGCAGCTTAGGAGGGGGCTTTGGAAACACCATATATTTT. As protein: CASSLGGGFGNTIYF.

This sequence joins TRBV28 and TRBJ2-7, with 8 positions matching TRBD1. CDR1 is MDHEN, CDR2 SYDVKM, per germline. V lost 6 bases to trimming and J lost 7 bases; unmatched junction nucleotides: 11. The CDR3 is 14 residues long. The CDR3 is CASSRLQGAREQYF. CDR3 in DNA: TGTGCCAGCAGCCGCCTCCAGGGGGCAAGGGAGCAGTACTTC.